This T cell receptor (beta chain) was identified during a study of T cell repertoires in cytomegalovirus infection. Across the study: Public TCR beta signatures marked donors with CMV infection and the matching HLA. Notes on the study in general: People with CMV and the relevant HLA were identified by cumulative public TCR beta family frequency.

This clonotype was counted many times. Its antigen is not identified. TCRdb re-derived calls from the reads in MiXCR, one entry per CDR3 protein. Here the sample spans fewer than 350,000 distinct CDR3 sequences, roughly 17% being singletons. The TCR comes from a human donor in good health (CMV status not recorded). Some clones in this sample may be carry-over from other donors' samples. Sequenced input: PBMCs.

CDR3 sequence reads: CASSSYRELILSSPLHF. DNA of the CDR3: TGTGCCAGCAGTTCCTACAGGGAATTGATTCTTAGTTCACCCCTCCACTTT. This chain links TRBV12-3 or TRBV12-4 with TRBJ1-6; tentatively, D is TRBD1 (6 bases). V was cut by 4 bases and J by 9 bases, with 22 bases left in between. This CDR3 is 17 amino acids long.